This passage covers 29 T cell receptor beta chains from one sample sequenced in a study of blood T cell repertoires in COVID-19. Sequenced by immunoSEQ multiplex PCR; TCRdb stores in-frame clones only, minus some. The sample yields 250,000 to 300,000 clones, 88% seen once. The sample was peripheral blood. These receptors were collected from a woman aged 25 to 39 who had recovered from COVID-19.

This chain joins TRBV5-5 and TRBJ2-1; 11 bases are shared with TRBD1. The CDR3 loop spans 16 amino acids. V was pared by 3 bases and J by 6 bases, with 8 bases of the junction left unmatched. CDR1 is SGHKS and CDR2 is YYEKEE in the germline V gene (reference sequence). The CDR3 sequence is CASSSPRTGGFNEQFF. DNA for the CDR3: TGTGCCAGCAGCTCCCCCAGGACAGGGGGCTTCAATGAGCAGTTCTTC.

The V gene is TRBV2, the J gene TRBJ1-2; the D gene is possibly TRBD1 (6 bases). The CDR3 contains 14 residues. Germline CDR1 and CDR2: SNHLY and FYNNEI. V was cut by 6 bases and J by 4 bases, with 15 bases left in between. DNA of the CDR3: TGTGCCAGCAGGCCAAGACAGGAGATCTATGGCTACACCTTC. Protein: CASRPRQEIYGYTF.

About this clone: The identical CDR3 is also encoded by other nucleotide sequences in the sample. J is TRBJ1-5 and V is TRBV4-2; no reliable D call. The V gene lost 0 bases and the J gene lost 2 bases, with 5 bases spanning the gap. CDR1 and CDR2 (germline): LGHNA, YNFKEQ. This CDR3 has 14 amino acids. The CDR3 DNA reads as TGTGCCAGCAGCCAAGAGGGCGGCAATCAGCCCCAGCATTTT. It translates to CASSQEGGNQPQHF.

This chain joins TRBV2 and TRBJ2-7, with D perhaps matching TRBD1 (6 bases). V lost 6 bases and J 0 bases, leaving 24 bases between the germline ends. This CDR3 is built from 18 residues. Germline assignment: CDR1 SNHLY and CDR2 FYNNEI. The CDR3 region has the DNA TGTGCCAGCAGCGCTACCGCGTGGGGGCCCAGGAGCTCCTACGAGCAGTACTTC. It is translated as CASSATAWGPRSSYEQYF.

This clone was seen just once. The rearrangement joins TRBV9 to TRBJ1-4; no firm D call. CDR3 length equals 14 residues. Per the germline V gene, CDR1 is SGDLS and CDR2 is YYNGEE. V lost 0 bases and J 4 bases, leaving 7 bases between the germline ends. This chain's CDR3 is CASSVGDYNEKLFF. The CDR3 DNA is TGTGCCAGCAGCGTAGGAGACTATAATGAAAAACTGTTTTTT.

This chain uses TRBV5-4 with TRBJ2-1, with 12 bases aligning to TRBD2. The CDR3 is 15 residues long. The germline V gene encodes CDR1 SGHNT and CDR2 YYREEE (reference sequence). With V trimmed by 3 bases and J by 5 bases, 3 bases remained unmatched. CDR3 in DNA: TGTGCCAGCAGCTCACTAGCGGGGGGCGACAATGAGCAGTTCTTC. Translating gives CASSSLAGGDNEQFF.

The chain employs TRBV6-2 or TRBV6-3 and TRBJ1-5; D not resolved. From germline, CDR1 is MNHEY and CDR2 SVGEGT. The CDR3 covers 15 residues. Trimming pared 5 bases from V and 0 bases from J, leaving 11 bases between. This chain's CDR3 is CASSPREASNQPQHF. CDR3 coding DNA: TGTGCCAGCAGTCCGCGGGAGGCTAGCAATCAGCCCCAGCATTTT.

The chain joins TRBV4-1 to TRBJ2-1; the match to TRBD2 covers 12 bases. Trimming cost V 3 bases and J 5 bases; bases outside gene matches: 2. The CDR3 consists of 15 residues. Germline V lookup: CDR1 MGHRA, CDR2 YSYEKL. CDR3 nucleotides: TGCGCCAGCAGCCACCTAGCGGGGGGGAACAATGAGCAGTTCTTC. Its translation is CASSHLAGGNNEQFF.

V usage is TRBV29-1 and J usage is TRBJ1-1; weak D call: TRBD1 (5 bases). Germline CDR1 reads SQVTM; CDR2 reads ANQGSEA. CDR3 length: 15 residues. V was clipped by 4 bases and J by 6 bases, with 21 bases between them. CDR3 DNA sequence: TGCAGCGTTGGGCCCCACCGGGGGGGTGTTGCTGAAGCTTTCTTT. Amino acid sequence: CSVGPHRGGVAEAFF.

V and J are TRBV27 and TRBJ1-5; 8 nucleotides align to TRBD1. V gave up 6 bases and J gave up 2 bases; unmatched junction bases: 9. Looked up from germline, CDR1 is MNHEY and CDR2 is SMNVEV (reference sequence). CDR3 length: 16 residues. The CDR3 here is CASRPLRGPGNQPQHF. In nucleotides, the CDR3 is TGTGCCAGCAGACCCCTCAGGGGGCCAGGCAATCAGCCCCAGCATTTT.

J is TRBJ2-1 and V is TRBV7-9; TRBD1 matches at 7 bases. The CDR3 runs 16 residues. Trimming took 2 bases from V and 5 from J; bases not matched to a gene: 9. The V gene's germline CDR1 is SEHNR and CDR2 FQNEAQ (reference sequence). Written as DNA, the CDR3 is TGTGCCAGCAGCTTAAGGGGGCAGACGGGGCACAATGAGCAGTTCTTC. This translates into CASSLRGQTGHNEQFF.

The V gene is TRBV6-1, the J gene TRBJ2-3, with a weak D call TRBD1 (5 bases). The CDR3 contains 15 residues. The germline V gene has CDR1 MNHNS and CDR2 SASEGT. With 2 bases removed from V and 4 bases from J, the gap between germline ends came to 13 bases. CDR3 protein: CASSEMAGQSDTQYF. The CDR3 nucleotides read TGTGCCAGCAGTGAAATGGCAGGGCAATCAGATACGCAGTATTTT.

The V and J genes are TRBV5-1 and TRBJ2-5, with 13 bases identical to TRBD2. CDR3 length: 16 residues. Germline loops: CDR1 SGHRS, CDR2 YFSETQ. J lost 0 bases, V lost 4 bases, and 3 bases had no gene match. CDR3 coding DNA: TGCGCCAGCAGCCTGGGACTAGCGGGGCACCAAGAGACCCAGTACTTC. Translation: CASSLGLAGHQETQYF.

The chain links TRBV24-1 to TRBJ2-1; perhaps TRBD2 as D (6 bases). The germline V and J ends were trimmed by 5 bases and 6 bases, with 13 bases remaining between them. Per the germline V gene, CDR1 is KGHDR and CDR2 is SFDVKD. CDR3 length: 14 residues. The CDR3, as DNA: TGTGCCACCAGTGGGGGAGGAGGCGGCAATGAGCAGTTCTTC. Translation gives CATSGGGGGNEQFF.

The chain is built from TRBV30 and TRBJ2-3, with D perhaps matching TRBD2 (5 bases). Germline V gives CDR1 GTSNPN, CDR2 SVGIG (reference sequence). The CDR3 is 13 residues long. Trimming took off 8 bases at V and 2 bases at J, with 14 bases between the two ends. CDR3 coding DNA: TGTGCCGGAGGCAGTAAGAACACAGATACGCAGTATTTT. It specifies CAGGSKNTDTQYF.

This chain links TRBV28 with TRBJ1-1, with unresolved D. CDR1 MDHEN and CDR2 SYDVKM come from the germline V gene. Deletions cut 3 bases from V and 3 bases from J, with 11 bases between. This CDR3 comprises 14 residues. The chain's CDR3 is CASSLLSEDTEAFF. In DNA, the CDR3 is TGTGCCAGCAGTTTGCTGTCTGAGGACACTGAAGCTTTCTTT.

This clone was found once. The rearrangement joins TRBV18 to TRBJ2-1; 9 nucleotides agree with TRBD1. Germline values: CDR1 KGHSH, CDR2 LQKENI. There are 15 residues in the CDR3. The J segment lost 7 bases and the V segment lost 1 base, leaving 5 bases of the junction unmatched. CDR3 loop: CASSPRTGVWNEQFF. Here the CDR3 DNA reads TGTGCCAGCTCACCACGGACAGGGGTGTGGAATGAGCAGTTCTTC.

Concerning this clone: Other DNA sequences in this specimen translate into the identical CDR3. CDR3 DNA: TGCGCCAGCAGCGGGGGGTCTTACAATGAGCAGTTCTTC. It codes for CASSGGSYNEQFF. The J gene is TRBJ2-1, the V gene TRBV5-1; maybe TRBD2 (6 bases). The germline CDR1 and CDR2 sequences are SGHRS and YFSETQ. This CDR3 spans 13 amino acids. V was clipped by 4 bases and J by 4 bases, with 9 bases between them.

Worth noting for this clone: The sample holds other DNA sequences that translate to the same CDR3. The rearrangement links TRBV28 to TRBJ2-7, with 8 nucleotides matching TRBD2. The CDR3 length is 13 residues. From germline, CDR1 is MDHEN and CDR2 SYDVKM. With 5 bases clipped from V and 2 bases from J, the junction kept 2 bases outside the gene matches. The CDR3 DNA reads TGTGCCAGCAGTCGGGGGGGGACCTACGAGCAGTACTTC. This sequence encodes CASSRGGTYEQYF.

This chain joins TRBV30 and TRBJ2-3, with 7 bases lining up with TRBD1. The CDR3 has 13 amino acids. V lost 6 bases and J lost 6; bases outside the gene matches: 9. Looked up from germline, CDR1 is GTSNPN and CDR2 is SVGIG (reference sequence). CDR3 in amino acids: CACFGTDLDTQYF. The CDR3 DNA follows: TGTGCCTGTTTCGGGACAGATCTCGATACGCAGTATTTT.

In this sample, this clone turned up once. The chain combines TRBV7-3 with TRBJ1-1, with D maybe TRBD1 (6 bases). The germline V and J ends were trimmed by 1 base and 7 bases, with 10 bases remaining between them. There are 13 residues in the CDR3. The germline CDR1 and CDR2 sequences are SGHTA and FQGTGA. The CDR3 sequence: CASSLSPDSEAFF. The CDR3 DNA sequence: TGTGCCAGCAGCTTAAGCCCGGACAGTGAAGCTTTCTTT.

V usage is TRBV7-9 and J usage is TRBJ2-7; TRBD1 might be the D (6 bases). The CDR3 loop spans 14 amino acids. The germline V gene encodes CDR1 SEHNR and CDR2 FQNEAQ (reference sequence). V was trimmed by 5 bases and J by 7 bases, leaving 18 bases between them. The CDR3 nucleotides are TGTGCCAGCAGCCCTAGAACAGGGCCCCTTGAGCAGTACTTC. Its protein is CASSPRTGPLEQYF.

The rearrangement uses TRBV2 and TRBJ2-4; 9 nucleotides match TRBD1. Germline assignment: CDR1 SNHLY and CDR2 FYNNEI. The CDR3 sequence is 16 residues long. V dropped 6 bases and J dropped 1; count of bases not matched to a gene: 7. The CDR3 DNA reads TGTGCCAGCAGCTGGACAGGGGACGGCGCCAAAAACATTCAGTACTTC. Protein: CASSWTGDGAKNIQYF. Drawing the rest from reference TRBV2 and TRBJ2-4, the complete variable domain is EPEVTQTPSHQVTQMGQEVILRCVPISNHLYFYWYRQILGQKVEFLVSFYNNEISEKSEIFDDQFSVERPDGSNFTLKIRSTKLEDSAMYFCASSWTGDGAKNIQYFGAGTRLSVL.

This clone came up once. The CDR3 loop reads CAWTTVDSYNEQFF. The CDR3 DNA sequence: TGTGCCTGGACCACAGTGGATTCCTACAATGAGCAGTTCTTC. The chain links TRBV30 to TRBJ2-1; D unclear. Trimming removed 4 bases from V and 1 base from J, with 11 bases in between. Germline V gene data show CDR1 as GTSNPN and CDR2 as SVGIG (reference sequence). The CDR3 contains 14 residues.

J is TRBJ2-2 and V is TRBV2, with D possibly being TRBD1 (6 bases). The V end was cut by 3 bases, the J end by 3 bases, with 11 bases between. This CDR3 comprises 15 residues. Germline CDR1 SNHLY, CDR2 FYNNEI. CDR3 DNA: TGTGCCAGCAGTGATTTCCCAGGGGACACCGGGGAGCTGTTTTTT. Translated, it gives CASSDFPGDTGELFF.

CDR3 in DNA: TGTGCCACCAGCAGCGGGACAGGCGGGTCACCCCTCCACTTT. Translating gives CATSSGTGGSPLHF. The chain has TRBV15 and TRBJ1-6, with 8 bases identical to TRBD1. V gave up 3 bases and J gave up 10 bases; unmatched junction bases: 5. Germline values: CDR1 LNHNV, CDR2 YYDKDF (reference sequence). This CDR3 is built from 14 residues.

In its sample, this clone was seen once. A much bigger clone sits one base away, suggesting this may be a read error. The same CDR3 is also encoded by other DNA sequences in this sample. The chain couples TRBV7-2 to TRBJ1-4, with D possibly matching TRBD1 (5 bases). This CDR3 region has 12 residues. The germline CDR1 and CDR2 sequences are SGHTA and FQGNSA. The V gene lost 5 bases and the J gene lost 8 bases, with 9 bases spanning the gap. The CDR3 region is CASSPQGEKLFF. For the CDR3, the DNA is TGTGCCAGCAGCCCCCAGGGAGAAAAACTGTTTTTT.

The V and J genes are TRBV11-2 and TRBJ2-7; 8 nucleotides match TRBD1. The germline gives CDR1 SGHAT, CDR2 FQNNGV. The CDR3 consists of 16 residues. V lost 2 bases and J lost 4; bases outside the gene matches: 10. The CDR3 protein is CASSLRRQGSAYEQYF. CDR3 nucleotides: TGTGCCAGCAGCTTACGTCGACAGGGGTCGGCGTACGAGCAGTACTTC.

The genes are TRBV19 and TRBJ1-1; 7 bases align to TRBD1. The CDR3 contains 16 residues. Losses at the gene ends were 5 bases for V and 1 base for J; bases not matched to a gene: 10. Germline CDR1 is LNHDA and CDR2 is SQIVND (reference sequence). In DNA form, the CDR3 reads TGTGCCAGTAGTTTCCATACAGGGGACCCGAACACTGAAGCTTTCTTT. Its protein is CASSFHTGDPNTEAFF. Drawing the rest from reference TRBV19 and TRBJ1-1, the complete variable domain is DGGITQSPKYLFRKEGQNVTLSCEQNLNHDAMYWYRQDPGQGLRLIYYSQIVNDFQKGDIAEGYSVSREKKESFPLTVTSAQKNPTAFYLCASSFHTGDPNTEAFFGQGTRLTVV.